Below are 11 T cell receptor beta chains sequenced from a single sample in a study of Ad26.COV2.S vaccination and SARS-CoV-2 variants. The repertoire was sequenced with immunoSEQ multiplex PCR; TCRdb's copy has only in-frame clones and lacks some. This table has some 640,000 clones, 80% to 90% appearing once. As for treatment: roughly 19 received Ad26.COV2.S at low or high dose, single or two shots; about 5 received placebo; per-sample allocation not given. The investigators took samples on day 63 after the first vaccine or placebo injection. Here the sequenced sample was peripheral blood, taken in a trial of Ad26.COV2.S vaccine versus placebo. The receptor set was obtained from a person between 18 and 65 years old who received the Ad26.COV2.S COVID-19 vaccine or a placebo.

This clone was counted a single time. This chain uses TRBV6-5 with TRBJ1-6; TRBD1 agrees at 10 bases. V trimming: 5 bases; J trimming: 8 bases; junction bases outside the gene matches: 6. CDR3 length: 15 amino acids. Germline CDR1 reads MNHEY; CDR2 reads SVGAGI. The CDR3 sequence is CASSRPGQGYSPLHF. In nucleotides, the CDR3 is TGTGCCAGCAGTCGACCGGGACAGGGGTATTCACCCCTCCACTTT.

The chain employs TRBV6-1 and TRBJ1-5; a weak D match, TRBD1 (6 bases). Germline V CDR1 and CDR2: MNHNS, SASEGT. The CDR3 totals 15 residues. V lost 3 bases to trimming and J lost 2 bases, with 11 bases between them. The CDR3 region has the DNA TGTGCCAGCAGTGAGGGGGGGCTCGGCAATCAGCCCCAGCATTTT. Encoded protein: CASSEGGLGNQPQHF.

This clone was observed a single time. The chain has TRBV5-6 and TRBJ1-1, with D unclear. The CDR3 has 14 residues. Between the trimmed V and J ends, which lost 3 bases and 2 bases, there was a span of 11 bases. The germline CDR1 and CDR2 sequences are SGHDT and YYEEEE. The CDR3 nucleotides read TGTGCCAGCAGCTGGAACAAACTAAACACTGAAGCTTTCTTT. It is translated as CASSWNKLNTEAFF.

The chain uses TRBV18 and TRBJ2-2; TRBD1 matches 8 bases. This CDR3 is built from 15 residues. J gave up 4 bases and V 3 bases, and 4 bases lay outside the gene matches. Looked up from germline, CDR1 is KGHSH and CDR2 is LQKENI. CDR3 residues: CASSPRDRITGELFF. The CDR3 DNA follows: TGTGCCAGCTCACCTCGGGACAGGATCACCGGGGAGCTGTTTTTT.

The J gene is TRBJ2-7, the V gene TRBV27; D is possibly TRBD2 (6 bases). Germline V gene lookup returns CDR1 MNHEY and CDR2 SMNVEV (reference sequence). The CDR3 spans 17 residues. Trimming took off 5 bases at V and 0 bases at J, with 20 bases between the two ends. CDR3 protein: CASSHRGASDISYEQYF. CDR3 in DNA: TGTGCCAGCAGTCACAGAGGGGCTAGCGATATCTCCTACGAGCAGTACTTC.

The chain links TRBV6-5 to TRBJ2-5, with 7 bases matching TRBD1. There are 15 residues in the CDR3. V shed 4 bases and J 5 bases; nucleotides not matched to a gene: 10. Germline V gene lookup returns CDR1 MNHEY and CDR2 SVGAGI. This CDR3 reads CASSSPKGASETQYF. CDR3 DNA sequence: TGTGCCAGCAGTTCCCCGAAGGGGGCTTCGGAGACCCAGTACTTC.

The chain is built from TRBV4-2 and TRBJ2-2, with TRBD2 matching over 10 bases. The J segment lost 2 bases and the V segment lost 4 bases, leaving 10 bases of the junction unmatched. The CDR3 covers 18 residues. Germline CDR1 is LGHNA and CDR2 is YNFKEQ. The CDR3, as DNA: TGTGCCAGCAGCCCCCGGCTAGCGGGGGCCCCAAACACCGGGGAGCTGTTTTTT. Amino acid sequence: CASSPRLAGAPNTGELFF.

This chain uses TRBV30 with TRBJ2-2; 12 bases agree with TRBD2. Per the germline V gene, CDR1 is GTSNPN and CDR2 is SVGIG (reference sequence). The length of the CDR3 is 14 residues. V trimming: 3 bases; J trimming: 5 bases; junction bases outside the gene matches: 1. The CDR3 DNA sequence: TGTGCCTGGAGAGGACTAGCGGGGACCGGGGAGCTGTTTTTT. Its protein is CAWRGLAGTGELFF.

The V call is TRBV19, the J call TRBJ1-1; no clear D gene. Trimming removed 8 bases at V and 6 bases at J, with 19 bases between. CDR3 length: 14 amino acids. Germline loops: CDR1 LNHDA, CDR2 SQIVND (reference sequence). DNA of the CDR3: TGTGCCAGTCTGGAGCGGGATGTGTGGGCTGAAGCTTTCTTT. This sequence encodes CASLERDVWAEAFF. Looking up the rest from reference TRBV19 and TRBJ1-1 gives the full variable domain: DGGITQSPKYLFRKEGQNVTLSCEQNLNHDAMYWYRQDPGQGLRLIYYSQIVNDFQKGDIAEGYSVSREKKESFPLTVTSAQKNPTAFYLCASLERDVWAEAFFGQGTRLTVV.

The genes are TRBV5-1 and TRBJ2-1, with 16 bases that match TRBD2. The ends lost 1 base at V and 15 bases at J; junction bases unmatched: 16. Germline V gene lookup returns CDR1 SGHRS and CDR2 YFSETQ. The CDR3 has 18 amino acids. CDR3 DNA: TGCGCCAGCAGCTTGCTGAGTGGGACTAGCGGGAGGGGTCAGAAAGGGTTCTTC. Translation gives CASSLLSGTSGRGQKGFF.

The rearrangement joins TRBV18 to TRBJ2-1, with TRBD2 matching over 7 bases. The CDR3 spans 13 residues. The ends lost 5 bases at V and 10 bases at J; junction bases unmatched: 8. CDR1 is KGHSH, CDR2 LQKENI, per germline. Here the CDR3 reads CASSTGEGKEQFF. The CDR3 nucleotides are TGTGCCAGCTCAACCGGGGAGGGCAAGGAGCAGTTCTTC.